One sample yielded the 18 T cell receptor beta chains listed below, sequenced in a study of blood T cells in healthy people across ages. Next came a second PCR, run for about 6 to 11 cycles, which used a sample-barcoded 5' primer along with a J-beta primer mix. Via MiXCR, TCRdb re-called the 5' RACE reads, giving one row per CDR3 protein. The sample shows approximately 600,000 distinct CDR3 sequences, roughly three fifths of them seen only once. The sequenced sample was blood. The receptors were gathered from a man between 60 and 75 years old in good health.

The rearrangement joins TRBV12-3 or TRBV12-4 to TRBJ2-4, with D maybe TRBD1 (5 bases). CDR3 size: 15 residues. V lost 7 bases and J lost 0, with 13 bases in between. CDR3 protein: CASTQNTGAKNIQYF. The CDR3 region has the DNA TGTGCCAGCACCCAAAACACAGGAGCCAAAAACATTCAGTACTTC.

This clonotype was seen only a few times. The gene calls are TRBV3-1 and TRBJ2-5, with D perhaps TRBD2 (6 bases). Trimming stripped 7 bases from V and 0 bases from J, with 15 bases between. This CDR3 has 15 amino acids. In germline, CDR1 is LGHDT, CDR2 YNNKEL (reference sequence). In nucleotides, the CDR3 is TGTGCCAGCACGAGGACTACAATGTACCAAGAGACCCAGTACTTC. Translation gives CASTRTTMYQETQYF.

The gene calls are TRBV29-1 and TRBJ2-1; a weak D match, TRBD2 (6 bases). V shed 4 bases and J shed 5 bases, with 18 bases lying between them. In germline, CDR1 is SQVTM, CDR2 ANQGSEA. CDR3 size: 15 residues. CDR3 nucleotide sequence: TGCAGCGTTGGAAGGGGACTCGAAATTAACAATGAGCAGTTCTTC. Protein: CSVGRGLEINNEQFF.

The CDR3 protein is CASSPSGAYNEQYF. The CDR3 DNA reads as TGTGCCAGCTCACCCAGCGGGGCCTACAATGAGCAGTACTTC. This chain connects TRBV18 to TRBJ2-5; 7 bases agree with TRBD2. CDR1 and CDR2 (germline): KGHSH, LQKENI. V shed 3 bases and J 11 bases; nucleotides not matched to a gene: 12. CDR3 size: 14 residues.

This clonotype was seen a single time. The chain uses TRBV29-1 and TRBJ2-3; 10 positions agree with TRBD1. This CDR3 region has 15 residues. Unmatched junction bases numbered 4, after V lost 3 bases and J lost 1 base. The germline V gene has CDR1 SQVTM and CDR2 ANQGSEA. The CDR3: CSVEGGTGGTDTQYF. CDR3 coding DNA: TGCAGCGTTGAGGGGGGGACAGGGGGCACAGATACGCAGTATTTT.

The gene calls are TRBV12-3 or TRBV12-4 and TRBJ2-7; 8 nucleotides line up with TRBD1. The J call may be incorrect, as the DNA end agrees better with TRBJ2-5. The CDR3 sequence is 14 residues long. The CDR3 sequence: CASSSNRGIETQYF. CDR3 nucleotide sequence: TGTGCCAGCAGCTCCAACAGGGGGATCGAGACCCAGTACTTC.

This clonotype has just a few counts. J is TRBJ1-6 and V is TRBV20-1; tentatively, D is TRBD1 (6 bases). In germline, CDR1 is DFQATT, CDR2 SNEGSKA (reference sequence). V dropped 1 base and J dropped 10 bases, with 14 bases sitting between them. CDR3 length: 14 amino acids. The CDR3 loop is CSARGAGDRSPLHF. Written as DNA, the CDR3 is TGCAGTGCTAGAGGGGCAGGGGATCGGTCACCCCTCCACTTT.

The gene calls are TRBV7-2 and TRBJ1-1; no definite D call. CDR1 is SGHTA and CDR2 is FQGNSA in the germline V gene. This CDR3 is 12 amino acids long. V gave up 0 bases and J gave up 5 bases, with 4 bases separating them. CDR3 DNA: TGTGCCAGCAGCTTAGCCCAAACTGAAGCTTTCTTT. It translates to CASSLAQTEAFF.

V is TRBV14 and J is TRBJ2-1; D is ambiguous. This CDR3 comprises 13 residues. V was clipped by 0 bases and J by 4 bases, with 4 bases between them. CDR1 and CDR2 (germline): SGHDN, FVKESK. Here the CDR3 reads CASSQEPYNEQFF. CDR3 in DNA: TGTGCCAGCAGCCAAGAACCGTACAATGAGCAGTTCTTC.

The chain has TRBV7-2 and TRBJ2-7; unclear D gene. Germline values: CDR1 SGHTA, CDR2 FQGNSA. This CDR3 has 13 residues. Trimming took 4 bases from V and 3 from J, leaving 10 bases between them. Here the CDR3 reads CASSSYLGYEQYF. In DNA form, the CDR3 reads TGTGCCAGCAGCTCGTACTTGGGCTACGAGCAGTACTTC.

The chain has TRBV7-9 and TRBJ2-6, with no clear D. Germline CDR1 is SEHNR and CDR2 is FQNEAQ (reference sequence). V lost 7 bases and J lost 0, with 4 bases in between. There are 13 residues in the CDR3. CDR3 coding DNA: TGTGCCAGCATAACCTCTGGGGCCAACGTCCTGACTTTC. Translated, it gives CASITSGANVLTF.

The genes are TRBV7-2 and TRBJ2-1; D gene uncertain. The DNA end is a closer match to TRBJ2-7, so the J assignment may be wrong. Germline V lookup: CDR1 SGHTA, CDR2 FQGNSA. The CDR3 extends over 15 amino acids. This CDR3 reads CASSLGPEFYNEQYF. DNA for the CDR3: TGTGCCAGCAGCTTAGGCCCGGAATTTTACAATGAGCAGTACTTC.

CDR3 residues: CAISGGTGQGGDGYTF. Written as DNA, the CDR3 is TGTGCCATCAGTGGAGGGACAGGTCAGGGAGGGGATGGCTACACCTTC. V usage is TRBV10-3 and J usage is TRBJ1-2, with 8 nucleotides matching TRBD1. Germline V CDR1 and CDR2: ENHRY, SYGVKD. J lost 6 bases, V lost 4 bases, and 13 bases had no gene match. This CDR3 region has 16 residues.

The chain combines TRBV5-1 with TRBJ1-5; 10 bases fit TRBD1. Germline CDR1 is SGHRS and CDR2 is YFSETQ. Trimming removed 0 bases from V and 7 bases from J; junction bases left unmatched: 4. The CDR3 covers 15 residues. The CDR3 sequence is CASSLGDRGGQPQHF. The CDR3 bases are TGCGCCAGCAGCTTGGGGGACAGGGGAGGCCAGCCCCAGCATTTT.

CDR3 DNA: TGTGCCAGCAGACAATGGGGTTCGGGATCTTATAATTCACCCCTCCACTTT. Its translation is CASRQWGSGSYNSPLHF. The chain employs TRBV28 and TRBJ1-6; D is ambiguous. Germline CDR1 and CDR2: MDHEN and SYDVKM. This CDR3 comprises 17 residues. V gave up 6 bases and J gave up 4 bases, with 19 bases separating them.

This clonotype was counted ten times or more. The chain uses TRBV6-6 and TRBJ2-7, with 7 bases aligning to TRBD1. The CDR3 is 14 amino acids. Germline CDR1 is MNHNY and CDR2 is SVGAGI (reference sequence). J lost 2 bases, V lost 4 bases, and 5 bases had no gene match. The CDR3 is CASSSTGRAYEQYF. The CDR3 DNA reads as TGTGCCAGCAGTTCGACAGGGCGGGCCTACGAGCAGTACTTC.

The chain joins TRBV28 to TRBJ2-4, with 7 bases matching TRBD2. The J segment lost 3 bases and the V segment lost 7 bases, leaving 3 bases of the junction unmatched. The CDR3 covers 13 residues. The germline CDR1 and CDR2 sequences are MDHEN and SYDVKM. CDR3 in amino acids: CASNPGGKNIQYF. The CDR3 DNA reads as TGTGCCAGCAACCCGGGGGGCAAAAACATTCAGTACTTC.

There are a few counts of this clonotype. J is TRBJ1-2 and V is TRBV29-1; the D gene is possibly TRBD1 (5 bases). CDR1 and CDR2 (germline): SQVTM, ANQGSEA. The V and J ends lost 2 bases and 8 bases respectively, with 12 bases between them. CDR3 length: 12 residues. The DNA for the CDR3 is TGCAGCGTTGAAAAGGGGCCGCCCGGCTACACCTTC. Translation gives CSVEKGPPGYTF.